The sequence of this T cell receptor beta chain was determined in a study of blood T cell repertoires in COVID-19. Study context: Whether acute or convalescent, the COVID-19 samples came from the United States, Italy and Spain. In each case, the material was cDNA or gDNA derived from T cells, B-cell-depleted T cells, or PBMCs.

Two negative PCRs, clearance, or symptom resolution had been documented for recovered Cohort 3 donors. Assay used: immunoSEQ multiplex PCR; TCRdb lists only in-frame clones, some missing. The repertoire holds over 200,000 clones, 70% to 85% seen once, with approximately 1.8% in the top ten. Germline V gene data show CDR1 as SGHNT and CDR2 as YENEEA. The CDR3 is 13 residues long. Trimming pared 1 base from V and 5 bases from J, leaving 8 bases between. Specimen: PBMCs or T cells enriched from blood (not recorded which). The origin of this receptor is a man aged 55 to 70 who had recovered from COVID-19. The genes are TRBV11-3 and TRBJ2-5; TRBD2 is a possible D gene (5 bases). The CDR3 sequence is CASSLVARETQYF. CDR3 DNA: TGTGCCAGCAGCTTAGTAGCGCGGGAGACCCAGTACTTC.